This T cell receptor beta chain was sequenced for a study of cytomegalovirus exposure and HLA in healthy donors. Whole-study findings and limits: Researchers reported in a later analysis that a missense DCLRE1C variant was tied to TCR beta V- and J-gene trimming. The dataset shows that most TCR sequences were rare, while some public TCRs occurred in many donors.

The junction had 1 base not matched to a gene; V was cut back by 4 bases and J by 5 bases. Germline V CDR1 and CDR2: MNHEY, SVGAGI. The CDR3 loop spans 12 amino acids. In its sample, this clone was seen once. Its antigen is unknown. The same CDR3 also results from other DNA sequences found in this sample. The donors comprised healthy bone marrow donors. It was with 60 Vbeta and 13 Jbeta primers that the PCR ran. Profiling relied on immunoSEQ multiplex PCR, and the TCRdb table lists in-frame clones only, not all of them. The sample has some 130,000 clones; about 71% are singletons. V usage is TRBV6-5 and J usage is TRBJ1-1, with 7 bases lining up with TRBD1. The clonotype comes from a woman aged 55-70 years in good health and CMV-seropositive. The specimen sequenced was PBMCs. The CDR3 DNA reads TGTGCCAGCAGTTCAGGGGGAACTGAAGCTTTCTTT. Translation gives CASSSGGTEAFF.